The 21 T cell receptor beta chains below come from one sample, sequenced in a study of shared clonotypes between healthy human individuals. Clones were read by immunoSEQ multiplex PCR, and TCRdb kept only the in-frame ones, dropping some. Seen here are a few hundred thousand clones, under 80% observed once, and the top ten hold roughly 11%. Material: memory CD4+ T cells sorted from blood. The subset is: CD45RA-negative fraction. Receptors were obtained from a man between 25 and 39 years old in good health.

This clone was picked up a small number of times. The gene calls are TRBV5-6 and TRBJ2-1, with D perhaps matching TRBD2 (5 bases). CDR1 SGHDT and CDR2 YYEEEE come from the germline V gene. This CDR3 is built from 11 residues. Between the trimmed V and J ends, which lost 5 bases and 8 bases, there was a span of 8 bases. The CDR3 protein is CASRRVDEQFF. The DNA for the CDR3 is TGTGCCAGCAGGAGGGTGGATGAGCAGTTCTTC.

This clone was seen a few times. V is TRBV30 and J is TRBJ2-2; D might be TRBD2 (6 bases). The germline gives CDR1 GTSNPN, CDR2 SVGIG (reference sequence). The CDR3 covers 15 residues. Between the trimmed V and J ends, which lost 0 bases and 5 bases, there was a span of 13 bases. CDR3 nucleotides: TGTGCCTGGAGTGTAACCGGGGGAGGTACCGGGGAGCTGTTTTTT. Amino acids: CAWSVTGGGTGELFF.

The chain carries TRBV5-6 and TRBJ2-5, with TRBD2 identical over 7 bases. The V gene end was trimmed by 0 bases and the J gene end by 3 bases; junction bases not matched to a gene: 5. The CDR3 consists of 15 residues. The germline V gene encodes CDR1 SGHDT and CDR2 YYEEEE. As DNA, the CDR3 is TGTGCCAGCAGCTTGGGGCGGGGGTCGGAAGAGACCCAGTACTTC. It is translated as CASSLGRGSEETQYF.

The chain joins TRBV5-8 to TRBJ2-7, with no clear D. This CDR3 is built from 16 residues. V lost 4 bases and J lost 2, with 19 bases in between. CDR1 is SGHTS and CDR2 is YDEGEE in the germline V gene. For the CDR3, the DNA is TGTGCCAGCAGCAGAAGGGCCAAACCCTCTGCCTACGAGCAGTACTTC. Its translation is CASSRRAKPSAYEQYF.

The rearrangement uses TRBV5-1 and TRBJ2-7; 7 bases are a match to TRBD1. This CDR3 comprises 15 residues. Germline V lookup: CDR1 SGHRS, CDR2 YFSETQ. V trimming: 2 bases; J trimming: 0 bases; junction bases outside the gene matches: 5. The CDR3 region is CASSFQGDSSYEQYF. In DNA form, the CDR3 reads TGCGCCAGCAGCTTCCAGGGGGATAGCTCCTACGAGCAGTACTTC.

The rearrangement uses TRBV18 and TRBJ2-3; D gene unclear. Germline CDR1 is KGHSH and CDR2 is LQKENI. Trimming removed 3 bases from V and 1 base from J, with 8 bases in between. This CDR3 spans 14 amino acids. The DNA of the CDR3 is TGTGCCAGCTCACCCATACTCCGCACAGATACGCAGTATTTT. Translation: CASSPILRTDTQYF.

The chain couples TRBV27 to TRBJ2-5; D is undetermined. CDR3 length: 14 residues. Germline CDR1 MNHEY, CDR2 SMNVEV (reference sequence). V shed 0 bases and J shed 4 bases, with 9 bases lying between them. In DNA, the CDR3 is TGTGCCAGCAGTTTATCCCGGACCACAGAGACCCAGTACTTC. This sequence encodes CASSLSRTTETQYF.

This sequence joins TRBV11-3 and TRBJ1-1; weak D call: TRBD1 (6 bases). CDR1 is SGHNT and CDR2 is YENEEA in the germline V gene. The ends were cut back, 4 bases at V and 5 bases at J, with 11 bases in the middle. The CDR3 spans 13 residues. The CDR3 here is CASSYTGRTEAFF. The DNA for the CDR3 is TGTGCCAGCAGCTATACAGGGAGAACTGAAGCTTTCTTT.

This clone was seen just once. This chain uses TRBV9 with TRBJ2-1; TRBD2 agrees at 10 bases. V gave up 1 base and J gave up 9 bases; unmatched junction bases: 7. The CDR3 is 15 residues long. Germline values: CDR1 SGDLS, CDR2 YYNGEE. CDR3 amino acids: CASSVSASGSSEQFF. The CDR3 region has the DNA TGTGCCAGCAGCGTATCGGCTAGCGGGAGTAGTGAGCAGTTCTTC. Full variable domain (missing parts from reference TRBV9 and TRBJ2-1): DSGVTQTPKHLITATGQRVTLRCSPRSGDLSVYWYQQSLDQGLQFLIQYYNGEERAKGNILERFSAQQFPDLHSELNLSSLELGDSALYFCASSVSASGSSEQFFGPGTRLTVL.

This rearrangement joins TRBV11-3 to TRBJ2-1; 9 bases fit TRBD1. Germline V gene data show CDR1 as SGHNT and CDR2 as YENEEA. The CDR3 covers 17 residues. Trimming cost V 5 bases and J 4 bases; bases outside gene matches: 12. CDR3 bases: TGTGCCAGCAGCCCCGGGGGGACAGGGATTTCGTACAATGAGCAGTTCTTC. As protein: CASSPGGTGISYNEQFF.

In DNA, the CDR3 is TGTGCCAGCTCACCGGCAGGTCCCGAGCAGTACTTC. Translation gives CASSPAGPEQYF. This chain joins TRBV18 and TRBJ2-7; D is uncertain. The CDR3 has 12 amino acids. Germline CDR1 and CDR2: KGHSH and LQKENI. V was pared by 3 bases and J by 6 bases, with 9 bases between.

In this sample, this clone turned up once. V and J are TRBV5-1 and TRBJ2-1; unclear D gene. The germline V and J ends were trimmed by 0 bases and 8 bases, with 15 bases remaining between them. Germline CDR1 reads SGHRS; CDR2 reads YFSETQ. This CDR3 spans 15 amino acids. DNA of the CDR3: TGCGCCAGCAGCTTGGCCTTAGGAGCGACGGATGAGCAGTTCTTC. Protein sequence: CASSLALGATDEQFF.

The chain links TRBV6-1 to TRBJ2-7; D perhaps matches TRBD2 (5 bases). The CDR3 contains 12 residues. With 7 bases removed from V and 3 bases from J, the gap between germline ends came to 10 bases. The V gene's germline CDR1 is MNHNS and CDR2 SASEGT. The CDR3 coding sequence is TGTGCCAGCACCCTGACTAACTACGAGCAGTACTTC. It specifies CASTLTNYEQYF.

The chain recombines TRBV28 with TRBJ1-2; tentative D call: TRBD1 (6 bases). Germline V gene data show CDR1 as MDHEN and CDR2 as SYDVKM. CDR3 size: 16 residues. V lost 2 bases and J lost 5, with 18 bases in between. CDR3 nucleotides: TGTGCCAGCAGTTTAGGACAGCCGCTTAGGGGATATGGCTACACCTTC. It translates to CASSLGQPLRGYGYTF.

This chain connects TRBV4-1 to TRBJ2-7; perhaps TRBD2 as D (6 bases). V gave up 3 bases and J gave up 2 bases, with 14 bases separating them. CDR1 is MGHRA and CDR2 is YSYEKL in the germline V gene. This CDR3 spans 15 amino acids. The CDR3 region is CASSQQQTRPYEQYF. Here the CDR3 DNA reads TGCGCCAGCAGCCAGCAACAGACTAGACCCTACGAGCAGTACTTC.

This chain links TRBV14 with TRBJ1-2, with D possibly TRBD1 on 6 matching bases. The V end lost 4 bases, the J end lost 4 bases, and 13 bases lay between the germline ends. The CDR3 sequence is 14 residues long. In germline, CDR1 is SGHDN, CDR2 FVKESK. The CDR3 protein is CASSPLGGGYGYTF. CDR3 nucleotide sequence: TGTGCCAGCAGCCCGCTAGGGGGTGGCTATGGCTACACCTTC.

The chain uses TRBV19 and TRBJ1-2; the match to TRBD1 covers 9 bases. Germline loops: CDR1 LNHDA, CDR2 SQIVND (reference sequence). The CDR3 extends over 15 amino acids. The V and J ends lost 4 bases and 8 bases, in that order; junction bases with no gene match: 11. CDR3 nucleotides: TGTGCCAGTAGTACCAACAGGGGGCAATTCGGAGGCTACACCTTC. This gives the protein CASSTNRGQFGGYTF.

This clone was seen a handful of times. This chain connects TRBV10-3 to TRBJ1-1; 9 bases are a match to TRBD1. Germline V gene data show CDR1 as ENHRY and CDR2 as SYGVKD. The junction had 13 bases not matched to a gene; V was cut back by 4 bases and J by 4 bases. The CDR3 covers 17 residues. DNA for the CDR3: TGTGCCATCAGTGGAATACAGGGGGCGAAGGTAAGCACTGAAGCTTTCTTT. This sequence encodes CAISGIQGAKVSTEAFF.

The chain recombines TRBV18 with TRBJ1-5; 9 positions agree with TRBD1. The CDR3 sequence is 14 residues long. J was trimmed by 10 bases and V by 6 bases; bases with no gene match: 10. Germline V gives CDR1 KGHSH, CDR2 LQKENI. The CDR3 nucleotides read TGTGCCAGCTCGCAACAGGGGGCGCAGGACCCCCAGCATTTT. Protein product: CASSQQGAQDPQHF.

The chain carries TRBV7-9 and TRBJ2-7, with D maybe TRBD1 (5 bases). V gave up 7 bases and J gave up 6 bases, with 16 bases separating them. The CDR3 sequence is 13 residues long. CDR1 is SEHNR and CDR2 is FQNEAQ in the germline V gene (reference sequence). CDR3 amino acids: CASNSAGRGEQYF. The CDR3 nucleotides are TGTGCCAGCAACTCGGCAGGGCGTGGCGAGCAGTACTTC.

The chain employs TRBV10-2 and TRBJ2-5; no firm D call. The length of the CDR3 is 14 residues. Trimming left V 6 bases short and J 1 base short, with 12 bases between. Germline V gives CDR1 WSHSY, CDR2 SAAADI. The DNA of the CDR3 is TGCGCCAGCAGCATTCGAATAATCCAAGAGACCCAGTACTTC. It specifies CASSIRIIQETQYF.